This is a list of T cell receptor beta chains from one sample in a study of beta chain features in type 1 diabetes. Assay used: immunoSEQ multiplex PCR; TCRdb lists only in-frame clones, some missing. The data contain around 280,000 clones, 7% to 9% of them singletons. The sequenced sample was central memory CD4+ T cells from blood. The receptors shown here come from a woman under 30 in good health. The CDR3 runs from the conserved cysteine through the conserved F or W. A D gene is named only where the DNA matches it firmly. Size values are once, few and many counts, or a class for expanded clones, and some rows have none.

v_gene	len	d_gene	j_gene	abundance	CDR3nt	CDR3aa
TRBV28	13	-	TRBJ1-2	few	TGTGCCAGCAGTTTGCGGTCGTTCGATGGCTACACCTTC	CASSLRSFDGYTF
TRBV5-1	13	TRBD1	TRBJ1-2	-	TGCGCCAGCAGCCCGGGACAGGGGGAAGGCTACACCTTC	CASSPGQGEGYTF
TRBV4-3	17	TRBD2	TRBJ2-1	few	TGCGCCAGCAGCCAATTAGTCGGGGGGAGCTCCTACAATGAGCAGTTCTTC	CASSQLVGGSSYNEQFF
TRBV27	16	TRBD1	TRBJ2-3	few	TGTGCCAGCAGTTCTATACAGGGGGAACGTAAAGATACGCAGTATTTT	CASSSIQGERKDTQYF
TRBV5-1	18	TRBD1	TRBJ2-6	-	TGCGCCAGCAGCTTAAGACAGGGTGGGAGCTCTGGGGCCAACGTCCTGACTTTC	CASSLRQGGSSGANVLTF
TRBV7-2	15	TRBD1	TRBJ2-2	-	TGTGCCAGCAGCCCCGGACAGGGCGGGACCGGGGAGCTGTTTTTT	CASSPGQGGTGELFF
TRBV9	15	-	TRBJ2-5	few	TGTGCCAGCAGCGTAGGGGACGGCCTCGGAGAGACCCAGTACTTC	CASSVGDGLGETQYF
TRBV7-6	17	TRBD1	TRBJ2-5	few	TGTGCCAGCAGCCCCGGACAGGGCATCACTAGCCAAGAGACCCAGTACTTC	CASSPGQGITSQETQYF
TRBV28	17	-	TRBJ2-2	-	TGTGCCAGCAGTTTGGCCTCCAGGGGCCATAAAACCGGGGAGCTGTTTTTT	CASSLASRGHKTGELFF
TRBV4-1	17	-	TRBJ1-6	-	TGCGCCAGCAGCCAAGATTCGGCGCAGGGTAGTAATTCACCCCTCCACTTT	CASSQDSAQGSNSPLHF
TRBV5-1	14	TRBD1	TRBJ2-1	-	TGCGCCAGCAGCTCGGGACAGGGATTAGATGAGCAGTTCTTC	CASSSGQGLDEQFF
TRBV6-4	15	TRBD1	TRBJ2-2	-	TGTGCCAGCAGACCGGACAGGGCGAACACCGGGGAGCTGTTTTTT	CASRPDRANTGELFF
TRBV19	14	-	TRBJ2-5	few	TGTGCCAGTAGCAGGGACATCGGCGGAAAGACCCAGTACTTC	CASSRDIGGKTQYF
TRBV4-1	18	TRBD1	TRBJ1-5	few	TGCGCCAGCAGCCAAGCCGCCATGACAGGGAAGGGGATCCAGCCCCAGCATTTT	CASSQAAMTGKGIQPQHF
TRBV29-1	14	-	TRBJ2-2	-	TGCAGCGTTGGGGGTAACGCGAACACCGGGGAGCTGTTTTTT	CSVGGNANTGELFF
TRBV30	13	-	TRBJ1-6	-	TGTGCCTGGAGTGTTAGTAACGGAAGACCCCTCCACTTT	CAWSVSNGRPLHF
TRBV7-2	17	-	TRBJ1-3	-	TGTGCCAGCAGCGCAGATTTGGGCGTTCTCTCTGGAAACACCATATATTTT	CASSADLGVLSGNTIYF
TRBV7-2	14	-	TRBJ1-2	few	TGTGCCAGCAGCTCCGGGATAGGCGCAGTTGGCTACACCTTC	CASSSGIGAVGYTF
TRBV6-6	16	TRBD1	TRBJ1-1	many	TGTGCCAGCAGTAATCTAAGACAGGGCGGGAGCACTGAAGCTTTCTTT	CASSNLRQGGSTEAFF
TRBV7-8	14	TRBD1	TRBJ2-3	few	TGTGCCAGCAGCCCTGGGACAGGGGACGATACGCAGTATTTT	CASSPGTGDDTQYF
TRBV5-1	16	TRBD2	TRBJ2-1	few	TGCGCCAGCAGCCCCTTGACTAGCGGGGGCGACAATGAGCAGTTCTTC	CASSPLTSGGDNEQFF
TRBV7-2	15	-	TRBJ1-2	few	TGTGCCAGCAGCTTATCGTCGGCGGGGGCAGGAGGCTACACCTTC	CASSLSSAGAGGYTF